The 25 T cell receptor beta chains below were found in one sample sequenced in a study of T cell clonality in common variable immunodeficiency (dated by TCRdb to the mid-2010s). Receptor amplification or capture employed the immunoSEQ multiplex PCR assay. Drawn from immuneACCESS, this table holds only the in-frame rearrangements with V and J called that TCRdb kept. Clones are partly lost; checked studies trace under half to an unresolved V gene and leave the rest unexplained. The sample records more than 55,000 clones, none occurring a single time. The ten most abundant clones make up roughly 1.7% of the sample. Input material: peripheral blood mononuclear cells. The receptors derive from a person aged 18-69 years in good health.

This clone was counted ten times or more. The sequenced fragment ends 3 residues before the CDR3 boundary, so the rest is inferred from the germline J gene. This chain connects TRBV5-1 to TRBJ1-4; 11 bases are a match to TRBD1. Germline V gives CDR1 SGHRS, CDR2 YFSETQ. This CDR3 has 14 residues. Losses at the gene ends were 3 bases for V and 8 bases for J; bases not matched to a gene: 3. CDR3 residues: CASSYGTGGEKLFF. The sequenced CDR3 bases are TGCGCCAGCAGCTACGGGACAGGGGGGGAAAAA.

This clone was seen at least ten times. The read halts 3 residues ahead of the CDR3 end, with the missing end drawn from the germline J gene. V is TRBV5-1 and J is TRBJ1-1, with TRBD1 identical over 9 bases. The length of the CDR3 is 14 residues. The trim removed 6 bases at V and 0 bases at J, leaving 3 bases unmatched. Per germline, CDR1 SGHRS and CDR2 YFSETQ. The sequenced CDR3 bases are TGCGCCAGCACCCGGACAGGGGTGAACACTGAA. Its protein is CASTRTGVNTE. The full-length CDR3 reads as CASTRTGVNTEAFF.

This clone was seen repeatedly, ten times or more. The read ends 3 residues shy of where the CDR3 ends; the end is completed using the germline J gene. The chain uses TRBV6-1 and TRBJ2-5; D unclear. CDR1 and CDR2 from the germline V gene are MNHNS and SASEGT. V was cut by 2 bases and J by 4 bases, with 11 bases left in between. CDR3 length: 14 residues. CDR3 in amino acids: CASSEYSGRETQYF. The sequenced part of the CDR3 DNA is TGTGCCAGCAGTGAATATTCTGGGCGAGAGACC.

In this sample, this clone turned up many times. The read stops 3 residues short of the end of the CDR3; the missing end is completed from the germline J gene. The J gene is TRBJ2-7, the V gene TRBV30; no reliable D call. Germline V CDR1 and CDR2: GTSNPN, SVGIG (reference sequence). Trimming stripped 0 bases from V and 0 bases from J, with 6 bases between. The CDR3 extends over 13 amino acids. The CDR3 bases that were read are TGTGCCTGGAGTGTCCCGGGCTCCTACGAG. This sequence encodes CAWSVPGSYE. In full, the CDR3 reads CAWSVPGSYEQYF.

Only a few counts were recorded for this clone. The read terminates 3 residues ahead of where the CDR3 ends, so the germline J gene completes it. V usage is TRBV5-3 and J usage is TRBJ1-3, with D possibly matching TRBD1 (5 bases). TRBV5-3 is treated as an ORF (open reading frame) with a function not yet certain. V shed 2 bases and J shed 5 bases, with 11 bases lying between them. The CDR3 has 14 residues. This CDR3 reads CARSFRQGRNTIYF. CDR3 bases read: TGTGCCAGAAGCTTTCGGCAGGGCCGAAACACC.

This clone was recorded many times. From the germline J gene comes the end of the CDR3, since the read stops 3 residues before it. The chain joins TRBV20-1 to TRBJ1-6; TRBD1 matches at 7 bases. Germline assignment: CDR1 DFQATT and CDR2 SNEGSKA (reference sequence). J lost 8 bases, V lost 2 bases, and 3 bases had no gene match. The CDR3 totals 13 residues. CDR3 DNA, as far as it was read: TGCAGTGCTAGACGGACAGGAGATTCACCC. Protein sequence: CSARRTGDSP. The whole CDR3 reads CSARRTGDSPLHF.

This clone was counted at least ten times. The read finishes 3 residues shy of the CDR3 end, and the germline J gene is used to complete it. V is TRBV28 and J is TRBJ2-7; possible D gene TRBD1, 5 bases. Germline values: CDR1 MDHEN, CDR2 SYDVKM. Trimming cost V 2 bases and J 6 bases, with 11 bases left between them. CDR3 length: 13 amino acids. The CDR3 bases that were read are TGTGCCAGCAGTTTACTCAGGGTTGGCGAG. This codes for CASSLLRVGE. Given in full, the CDR3 is CASSLLRVGEQYF.

This clone was counted many times. Read coverage stops 3 residues before the CDR3 terminus; the germline J gene supplies the remainder. The rearrangement uses TRBV19 and TRBJ2-3; D not certain. Germline CDR1 LNHDA, CDR2 SQIVND (reference sequence). The CDR3 extends over 13 amino acids. Trimming removed 6 bases from V and 3 bases from J, with 10 bases in between. CDR3 sequence: CASSDTRTDTQYF. The covered CDR3 bases are TGTGCCAGTAGCGATACGAGGACAGATACG.

Worth noting for this clone: Coverage ceases 3 residues before the CDR3 finishes, and the germline J gene fills in the end. The chain uses TRBV19 and TRBJ2-7, with 11 bases matching TRBD2. Germline loops: CDR1 LNHDA, CDR2 SQIVND (reference sequence). This CDR3 has 15 residues. V was clipped by 2 bases and J by 2 bases; unmatched bases: 2. This CDR3 is CASSITSGGPYEQYF. The DNA read from the CDR3 is TGTGCCAGTAGTATAACTAGCGGGGGACCCTACGAG.

This clone was seen at least ten times. Read coverage stops 3 residues before the CDR3 terminus; the germline J gene supplies the remainder. The gene calls are TRBV20-1 and TRBJ2-1, with D possibly matching TRBD1 (6 bases). CDR3 length: 15 amino acids. Germline V CDR1 and CDR2: DFQATT, SNEGSKA (reference sequence). V dropped 6 bases and J dropped 8 bases, with 23 bases sitting between them. CDR3 DNA (partial): TGCAGTGCCAGGGAATACGGACAGATTGTACATGAG. Its translation: CSAREYGQIVHE. The complete CDR3 protein is CSAREYGQIVHEQFF.

This clone has ten or more counts. Partial CDR3 DNA: TGTGCCAGCAGCCTTGGACTAGCGGGAGTAGAGACC. It codes for CASSLGLAGVET. The CDR3 as a whole reads CASSLGLAGVETQYF. V is TRBV28 and J is TRBJ2-5; 13 bases are shared with TRBD2. The read ends 3 residues shy of where the CDR3 ends; the end is completed using the germline J gene. Germline values: CDR1 MDHEN, CDR2 SYDVKM. The CDR3 has 15 residues. V lost 6 bases to trimming and J lost 4 bases; unmatched junction nucleotides: 5.

The sample holds many counts of this clone. The CDR3 is cut off 3 residues early in the read; its end comes from the germline J gene. The J gene is TRBJ2-7, the V gene TRBV7-8, with TRBD1 identical over 9 bases. The germline V gene has CDR1 SGHVS and CDR2 FQNEAQ. The V gene end was trimmed by 5 bases and the J gene end by 5 bases; junction bases not matched to a gene: 4. The CDR3 covers 13 residues. CDR3 in amino acids: CASSRDRDHEQYF. The CDR3 bases that were read are TGTGCCAGCAGCAGGGACAGGGACCACGAG.

This clone came up many times. The read ends 3 residues shy of where the CDR3 ends; the end is completed using the germline J gene. The chain couples TRBV9 to TRBJ2-7; no clear D gene. CDR1 SGDLS and CDR2 YYNGEE come from the germline V gene. The CDR3 extends over 12 amino acids. Trimming removed 0 bases from V and 6 bases from J, with 7 bases in between. CDR3 bases read: TGTGCCAGCAGCGTAGTGTTCGGCGAG. This sequence encodes CASSVVFGE. The full CDR3 sequence reads CASSVVFGEQYF. The variable domain in full, with the rest retrieved from reference TRBV9 and TRBJ2-7, is DSGVTQTPKHLITATGQRVTLRCSPRSGDLSVYWYQQSLDQGLQFLIQYYNGEERAKGNILERFSAQQFPDLHSELNLSSLELGDSALYFCASSVVFGEQYFGPGTRLTVT.

This clone was detected ten times or more. Read sequence stops 3 residues before the CDR3 end, and the germline J gene provides the missing end. The chain uses TRBV18 and TRBJ1-1; no firm D call. The CDR3 spans 13 residues. The ends were cut back, 6 bases at V and 1 base at J, with 9 bases in the middle. Per the germline V gene, CDR1 is KGHSH and CDR2 is LQKENI. CDR3: CASSPTTNTEAFF. The DNA read from the CDR3 is TGTGCCAGCTCCCCGACAACGAACACTGAA.

There are many counts of this clone. The read ends 3 residues early relative to the CDR3; the germline J gene fills the gap. This chain connects TRBV30 to TRBJ2-3, with D possibly TRBD1 on 5 matching bases. The V end was cut by 0 bases, the J end by 2 bases, with 12 bases between. The CDR3 runs to 15 residues. Germline V CDR1 and CDR2: GTSNPN, SVGIG (reference sequence). Partial CDR3 DNA: TGTGCCTGGAGTGTATCTGGGGCGGTCACAGATACG. Protein: CAWSVSGAVTDT. The full CDR3 is CAWSVSGAVTDTQYF.

This clone was detected many times. The read gets to within 3 residues of the CDR3 end, and the germline J gene fills in the rest. The chain links TRBV23-1 to TRBJ1-1, with 9 bases identical to TRBD1. TRBV23-1 is annotated as an ORF whose role is uncertain. The CDR3 is made up of 17 amino acids. V gave up 4 bases and J gave up 3 bases; unmatched junction bases: 12. CDR3 DNA (partial): TGCGCCAGCAGTCCGGACAGGGGATGGGCCCGCGACACTGAA. Its translation: CASSPDRGWARDTE. The full CDR3 sequence reads CASSPDRGWARDTEAFF.

This clone was counted many times. Its ends do not fully match the called genes, so a read error is possible. Read coverage stops 3 residues before the CDR3 terminus; the germline J gene supplies the remainder. V is TRBV4-2 and J is TRBJ2-3, with 10 bases matching TRBD1. The CDR3 has 16 residues. Germline-derived CDR1 and CDR2 are LGHNA and YNFKEQ. The covered CDR3 bases are TGCGCCAGCAGCACCCAGAGGACAGGGGGGGCAGATACG. Its protein is CASSTQRTGGADT. The full CDR3 protein reads CASSTQRTGGADTQYF.

There are many counts of this clone. The sequenced fragment ends 3 residues before the CDR3 boundary, so the rest is inferred from the germline J gene. The chain joins TRBV15 to TRBJ2-5; tentatively, D is TRBD1 (5 bases). The CDR3 runs 16 residues. Germline V gene sequence: CDR1 LNHNV, CDR2 YYDKDF (reference sequence). The V gene lost 0 bases and the J gene lost 2 bases, with 13 bases spanning the gap. Incomplete CDR3 DNA: TGTGCCACCAGCAGAGAGCCGACAGTCTTTCAAGAGACC. Protein sequence: CATSREPTVFQET. The entire CDR3 sequence reads CATSREPTVFQETQYF.

This clone showed up many times. The read stops 3 residues short of the end of the CDR3; the missing end is completed from the germline J gene. The chain links TRBV12-3 or TRBV12-4 to TRBJ2-7, with 11 bases fitting TRBD2. The CDR3 covers 14 residues. Losses at the gene ends were 5 bases for V and 4 bases for J; bases not matched to a gene: 4. The CDR3 bases that were read are TGTGCCAGCAGTCTACTAGCGGGAGAATACGAG. This sequence encodes CASSLLAGEYE. Given in full, the CDR3 is CASSLLAGEYEQYF.

This clone was seen many times. The read stops 3 residues short of the end of the CDR3; the missing end is completed from the germline J gene. The gene calls are TRBV18 and TRBJ1-5; TRBD1 matches 12 bases. The CDR3 runs to 16 residues. In germline, CDR1 is KGHSH, CDR2 LQKENI. The trim removed 3 bases at V and 7 bases at J, leaving 7 bases unmatched. The sequenced part of the CDR3 DNA is TGTGCCAGCTCACCCCAGGGACAGGGGGCGAGACAGCCC. It translates to CASSPQGQGARQP. The complete CDR3 sequence is CASSPQGQGARQPQHF.

This clone was seen many times. The CDR3 end falls 3 residues outside the read, so it is completed with the germline J gene. This sequence joins TRBV7-9 and TRBJ1-4; possibly TRBD1 for D (5 bases). CDR1 SEHNR and CDR2 FQNEAQ come from the germline V gene (reference sequence). V lost 11 bases and J lost 1, with 14 bases in between. The CDR3 sequence is 14 residues long. The sequenced part of the CDR3 DNA is TGTGCCTTCGGGGGTAGGGGAACTAATGAAAAA. Amino acid sequence: CAFGGRGTNEK. The complete CDR3 sequence is CAFGGRGTNEKLFF.

This clone appeared many times. CDR3 region: CASSSQGSNEQFF. The CDR3 DNA, read in part, is TGCGCCAGCAGCTCCCAGGGTTCCAATGAG. The V gene is TRBV5-1, the J gene TRBJ2-1, with TRBD1 as a possible D gene (5 bases). With the read ending 3 residues before the CDR3 end, the germline J gene is used to fill in that end. V was pared by 3 bases and J by 6 bases, with 10 bases between. CDR1 is SGHRS, CDR2 YFSETQ, per germline. The CDR3 is 13 amino acids.

This clone was observed at least ten times. Sequencing ends 3 residues short of the CDR3 end; the germline J gene provides the rest. The chain joins TRBV18 to TRBJ1-5; 8 bases line up with TRBD1. The germline CDR1 and CDR2 sequences are KGHSH and LQKENI. This CDR3 comprises 15 residues. The J segment lost 2 bases and the V segment lost 3 bases, leaving 3 bases of the junction unmatched. CDR3 protein: CASSPGQGGNQPQHF. The part of the CDR3 DNA that was read is TGTGCCAGCTCACCTGGACAGGGCGGCAATCAGCCC.

This clone was counted ten times or more. The CDR3 DNA, read in part, is TGCAGTGCTAGAGAGGGGGTGGGGACAGGGATCACTGAA. It yields the protein CSAREGVGTGITE. The CDR3 in its entirety is CSAREGVGTGITEAFF. This chain connects TRBV20-1 to TRBJ1-1; the match to TRBD1 covers 9 bases. The missing CDR3 end, 3 residues past where the read stops, is filled in from the germline J gene. Unmatched junction bases numbered 9, after V lost 0 bases and J lost 4 bases. This CDR3 spans 16 amino acids. CDR1 is DFQATT and CDR2 is SNEGSKA in the germline V gene (reference sequence).

This clone was seen at least ten times. CDR3 in amino acids: CASSLGGTYEQYF. The DNA read from the CDR3 is TGTGCCAGCAGCTTAGGGGGTACCTACGAG. This chain uses TRBV5-6 with TRBJ2-7; a possible D gene is TRBD1 (6 bases). The read terminates 3 residues ahead of where the CDR3 ends, so the germline J gene completes it. CDR1 is SGHDT, CDR2 YYEEEE, per germline. CDR3 size: 13 residues. Trimming took off 2 bases at V and 2 bases at J, with 8 bases between the two ends.